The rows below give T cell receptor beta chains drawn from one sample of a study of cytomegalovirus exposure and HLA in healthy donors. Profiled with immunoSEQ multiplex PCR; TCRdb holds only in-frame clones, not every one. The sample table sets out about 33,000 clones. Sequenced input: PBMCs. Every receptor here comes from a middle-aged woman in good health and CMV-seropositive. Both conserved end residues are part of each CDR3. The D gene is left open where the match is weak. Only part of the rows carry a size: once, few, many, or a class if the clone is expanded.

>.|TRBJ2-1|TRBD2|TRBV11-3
TGTGCCAGCAGCTTAGGGACTAGCGGGGTTTACAATGAGCAGTTCTTC
CASSLGTSGVYNEQFF
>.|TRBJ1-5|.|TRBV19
TGTGCCAGTAGTACAGCCCCAGGGGTAGGGAATCAGCCCCAGCATTTT
CASSTAPGVGNQPQHF
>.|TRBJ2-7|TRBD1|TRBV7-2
TGTGCCAGCAGCTTCGTCTCCGGGACAGCCTACGAGCAGTACTTC
CASSFVSGTAYEQYF
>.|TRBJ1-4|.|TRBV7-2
TGTGCCAGCAGCTTAGGACTGCAGAATGAAAAACTGTTTTTT
CASSLGLQNEKLFF
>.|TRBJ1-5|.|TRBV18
TGTGCCAGCTCACCAGGAGCGGGAGGTCAGCCCCAGCATTTT
CASSPGAGGQPQHF
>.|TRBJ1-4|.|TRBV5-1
TGCGCCAGCAGCTCGGGGGGGGATACTAATGAAAAACTGTTTTTT
CASSSGGDTNEKLFF
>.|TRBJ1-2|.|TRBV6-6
TGTGCCAGCAGTTACGTGGACAGTGGCTATGGCTACACCTTC
CASSYVDSGYGYTF
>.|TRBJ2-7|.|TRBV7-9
TGTGCCAGCAGCTTAGGACAGGCGCCCTACGAGCAGTACTTC
CASSLGQAPYEQYF
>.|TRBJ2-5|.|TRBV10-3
TGTGCCATCAGTGACCCGGGTGAGACCCAGTACTTC
CAISDPGETQYF
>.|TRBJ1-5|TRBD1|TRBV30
TGTGCCTGGAGCGATAATCCGGGACAGGGGTCCCAGCCCCAGCATTTT
CAWSDNPGQGSQPQHF
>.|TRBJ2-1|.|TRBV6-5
TGTGCCAGCAGTTATCGACGTCGGAGCTCCTACAATGAGCAGTTCTTC
CASSYRRRSSYNEQFF
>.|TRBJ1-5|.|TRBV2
TGTGCCAGCAGGGGGCAGTATAGCAATCAGCCCCAGCATTTT
CASRGQYSNQPQHF
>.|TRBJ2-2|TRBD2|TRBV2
TGTGCCAGCAGTTCGACTAGCGCCGGGGAGCTGTTTTTT
CASSSTSAGELFF
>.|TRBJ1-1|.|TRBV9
TGTGCCAGCAGCGCAACTGAAGCTTTCTTT
CASSATEAFF
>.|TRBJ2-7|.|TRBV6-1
TGTGCCAGCATTAACTCCTACGAGCAGTACTTC
CASINSYEQYF
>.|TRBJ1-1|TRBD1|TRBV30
TGTGCCTGGAGTTTGGGACAGAGAGCTTTCTTT
CAWSLGQRAFF
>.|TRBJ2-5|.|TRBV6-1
TGTGCCAGTTTTCGCGGGATTCCGGGGGAGACCCAGTACTTC
CASFRGIPGETQYF
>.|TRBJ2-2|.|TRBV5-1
TGCGCCAGCAGCTTGCAGGGTGGGACCGGGGAGCTGTTTTTT
CASSLQGGTGELFF
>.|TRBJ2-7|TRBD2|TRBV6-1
TGTGCCAGCATCGTACTAGCGGGGTACGAGCAGTACTTC
CASIVLAGYEQYF
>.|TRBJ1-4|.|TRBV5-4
TGTGCCAGCAGCCTGGGGGGGGTTGGTGAAAAACTGTTTTTT
CASSLGGVGEKLFF
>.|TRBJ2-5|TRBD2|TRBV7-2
TGTGCCAGCAGCTTAGCGTCGGGCGGGAGAAAGACCCAGTACTTC
CASSLASGGRKTQYF
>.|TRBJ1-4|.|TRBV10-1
TGCGCCAGCAGTGAGCCCATCTTGACAGATTCCCTTGGTGAAAAACTGTTTTTT
CASSEPILTDSLGEKLFF
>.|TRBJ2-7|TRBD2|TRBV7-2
TGTGCCAGCAGCTTACGGGTAGCGGGTCGCTACGAGCAGTACTTC
CASSLRVAGRYEQYF
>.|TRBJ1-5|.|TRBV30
TGTGCCTGGAGTAGGGGCAGGGCTAGCAATCAGCCCCAGCATTTT
CAWSRGRASNQPQHF
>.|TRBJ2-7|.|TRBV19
TGTGCCAGTAGTATAACCTTAGCCTACGAGCAGTACTTC
CASSITLAYEQYF
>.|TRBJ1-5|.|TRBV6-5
TGTGCCAGCAGGAACGGGGGGAACAATCAGCCCCAGCATTTT
CASRNGGNNQPQHF
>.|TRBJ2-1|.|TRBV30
TGTGCCTGGAGTCCTTTTTTCGGGGAGCAGTTCTTC
CAWSPFFGEQFF
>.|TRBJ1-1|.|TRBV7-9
TGTGCCAGCAGCTTAAGGGGTTGGGGCACTGAAGCTTTCTTT
CASSLRGWGTEAFF
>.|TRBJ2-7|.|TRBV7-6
TGTGCCAGCAGCCCTATCCTGGGGCCGGTCTACGAGCAGTACTTC
CASSPILGPVYEQYF
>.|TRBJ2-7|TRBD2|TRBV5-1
TGCGCCAGCAGCCCACTAGCGGGAGGTTCCTACGAGCAGTACTTC
CASSPLAGGSYEQYF
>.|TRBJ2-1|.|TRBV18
TGTGCCAGCTCCCGCGACACAGGGTATGAGCAGTTCTTC
CASSRDTGYEQFF
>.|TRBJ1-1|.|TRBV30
TGTGCCTGGAGTGCCCCGATAGTTACTGAAGCTTTCTTT
CAWSAPIVTEAFF
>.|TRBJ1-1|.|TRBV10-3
TGTGCCATCAGTGAAAGGGGCAACACTGAAGCTTTCTTT
CAISERGNTEAFF
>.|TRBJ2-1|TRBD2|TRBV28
TGTGCCAGCAGTCCCCCCGGGGGGGCCTACAATGAGCAGTTCTTC
CASSPPGGAYNEQFF
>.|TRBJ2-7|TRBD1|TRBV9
TGTGCCAGCAGCGTCGTTGACAGGGGGTCCGAGCAGTACTTC
CASSVVDRGSEQYF
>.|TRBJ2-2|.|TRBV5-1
TGCGCCAGTGGGGCAGGGACCGGGGAGCTGTTTTTT
CASGAGTGELFF
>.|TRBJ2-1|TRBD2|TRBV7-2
TGTGCCAGCACCTTTTCTAGCGGGAGCTACAATGAGCAGTTCTTC
CASTFSSGSYNEQFF
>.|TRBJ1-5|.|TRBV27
TGTGCCAGCAGCCTTGGGCCGGGGGAACCCCAGCATTTT
CASSLGPGEPQHF
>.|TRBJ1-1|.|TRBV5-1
TGCGCCAGCGGGAGGGAGCCCACTGAAGCTTTCTTT
CASGREPTEAFF
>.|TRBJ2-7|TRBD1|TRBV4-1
TGCGCCAGCAGCCAGGGGGACAGGGAAACCCACGAGCAGTACTTC
CASSQGDRETHEQYF
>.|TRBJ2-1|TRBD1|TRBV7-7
TGTGCTAGCAGCCCGGGAACGGACAGGGACAATGAGCAGTTCTTC
CASSPGTDRDNEQFF
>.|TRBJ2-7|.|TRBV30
TGTGCCTGGAGACAGGGATCTGCCTACGAGCAGTACTTC
CAWRQGSAYEQYF
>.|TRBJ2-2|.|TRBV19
TGTGCCAGTAGCCCAGGGGCCAGAAACACCGGGGAGCTGTTTTTT
CASSPGARNTGELFF
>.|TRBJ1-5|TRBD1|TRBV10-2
TGCGCCAGCAGTGTGCAGGGGGGCCGGCCCCAGCATTTT
CASSVQGGRPQHF
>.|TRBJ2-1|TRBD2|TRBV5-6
TGTGCCAGCAGCTTGGCTAGCGGGAGGGCCTGGGATGAGCAGTTCTTC
CASSLASGRAWDEQFF
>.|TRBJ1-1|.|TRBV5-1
TGCGCCAGCAGCCCCACGGGGGTAGGGACTGAAGCTTTCTTT
CASSPTGVGTEAFF
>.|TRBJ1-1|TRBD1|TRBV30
TGTGCCTGGGACCTGATAGGGACAGACTACAGTTTT
CAWDLIGTDYSF
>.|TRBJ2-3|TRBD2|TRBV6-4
TGTGCCAGCAGTGAAGCGGGAGGTAGCACAGATACGCAGTATTTT
CASSEAGGSTDTQYF
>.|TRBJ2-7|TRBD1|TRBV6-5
TGTGCCAGCAGTTACGAACAGGGGGCGCGCGACGAGCAGTACTTC
CASSYEQGARDEQYF
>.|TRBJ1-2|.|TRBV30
TGTGCCTGGAGTAGCGAGCACCGGAAGGGGCGAGGAGGCTACACCTTC
CAWSSEHRKGRGGYTF
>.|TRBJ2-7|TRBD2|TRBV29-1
TGCAGCGCCCGACTAGCGGGAGGCCCCTACGAGCAGTACTTC
CSARLAGGPYEQYF
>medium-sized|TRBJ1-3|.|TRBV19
TGTGCCAGTAGTGACGGACAGAGCTCTGGAAACACCATATATTTT
CASSDGQSSGNTIYF
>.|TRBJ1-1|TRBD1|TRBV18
TGTGCCAGCTCAAACCTGACAGGGGTGTACACTGAAGCTTTCTTT
CASSNLTGVYTEAFF
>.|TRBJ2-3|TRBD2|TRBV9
TGTGCCAGCAGCGTATACTCAAGCGGGAGAGGGGATACGCAGTATTTT
CASSVYSSGRGDTQYF
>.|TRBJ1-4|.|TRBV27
TGTGCCAGCAAATGGACACGAACTAATGAAAAACTGTTTTTT
CASKWTRTNEKLFF
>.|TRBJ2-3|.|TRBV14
TGTGCCAGCAGCCCTCGGGTAACAGATACGCAGTATTTT
CASSPRVTDTQYF
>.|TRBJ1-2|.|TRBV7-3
TGTGCCAGCAGCGCCGACAGCCAGGCCTATGGCTACACCTTC
CASSADSQAYGYTF
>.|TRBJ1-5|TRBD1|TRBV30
TGTGCCTGGGGGACAGGGGGGAAAAGTCAGCCCCAGCATTTT
CAWGTGGKSQPQHF
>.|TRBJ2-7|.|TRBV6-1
TGTGCCAGCAGTGAAGCTCCGGGACTCGCCTACGAGCAGTACTTC
CASSEAPGLAYEQYF